This TCR beta chain was identified during a study of control samples from healthy donors and cancer patients (dated by TCRdb to 2020 to 2022). The library came from the immunoSEQ multiplex PCR assay. The source is immuneACCESS, and TCRdb retained only in-frame sequences with V and J called. Part of the clones is not carried over; for the studies checked, unresolved V genes explain less than half of this, and the remainder is unexplained. This sample lists 120,000 or so clones; roughly 88% were detected once. The biggest ten clones account for about 3.9% of the sample. Looking up the germline V gene yields CDR1 SGHDT and CDR2 YYEEEE. V ends up 4 bases short and J 0 bases short, with an unmatched junction base count of 8. The CDR3 has 16 amino acids, counting the end cysteine and phenylalanine. Only the CDR3 DNA stays, 48 bases, in frame from base 1. Note on this clone: Its antigen target is currently unknown. No much larger clone is present one base from it, and per-base qualities are unavailable.

Material: PBMCs. The chain joins TRBV5-6 to TRBJ1-1, and 8 junction bases match TRBD1. The TCR comes from a woman aged 55-75 years with lung cancer. The sequenced DNA is TGTGCCAGCAGCCCTACTCTGACAGGGGTGAACACTGAAGCTTTCTTT. It specifies CASSPTLTGVNTEAFF.